The sequence of this T cell receptor beta chain was determined in a study of monozygotic twins with inflammatory bowel disease. About this clonotype: Its antigen is unidentified.

Study findings and constraints: Against healthy co-twins, IBD patients had lower TCRbeta diversity (measured by inverse Simpson).

The length of the CDR3 is 12 residues. Germline assignment: CDR1 SGDLS and CDR2 YYNGEE. After re-calling the 5' RACE reads, TCRdb lists one entry per CDR3 protein, DNA absent. The clone table shows 400,000 to 500,000 distinct CDR3 sequences, with the ten largest holding roughly 2.5%. Sequencing used blood. This chain links TRBV9 with TRBJ1-2. The TCR originated in a human donor with ulcerative colitis or Crohn's disease, or a healthy co-twin of an affected twin (not recorded which). This CDR3 reads CASSLSTYGYTF. The variable domain in full, completed from reference TRBV9 and TRBJ1-2, reads DSGVTQTPKHLITATGQRVTLRCSPRSGDLSVYWYQQSLDQGLQFLIQYYNGEERAKGNILERFSAQQFPDLHSELNLSSLELGDSALYFCASSLSTYGYTFGSGTRLTVV.